These 7 T cell receptor beta chains share one sample of origin, sequenced in a study of cytomegalovirus exposure and HLA in healthy donors (TCRdb year 2017). Preparation of the library involved the immunoSEQ multiplex PCR assay. A mixture of 60 forward primers for TCR Vbeta segments and 13 reverse primers for TCR Jbeta segments was used in the multiplex PCR. In its TCRdb copy, this immuneACCESS table keeps in-frame sequences only and misses some clones. Where compared with another copy, unresolved V genes explain less than half of these, and the others have no known cause. A total of around 130,000 clones appear in this sample, less than 80% of them only once. The ten top clones hold 5.5% to 8.5% of the sample. Sequenced material: PBMCs. These receptors came from a man in his forties in good health and CMV-seropositive.

This clone has just a few counts. The V call is TRBV12-5, the J call TRBJ1-3; possibly TRBD1 for D (5 bases). V was clipped by 1 base and J by 2 bases, with 27 bases between them. CDR3 length: 21 amino acids. From germline, CDR1 is LGHNT and CDR2 FRNRAP. CDR3 nucleotides: TGTGCTAGTGGTTTGGGGCCGGGGGTGGGGCGAAGTGGTTCGCCTGGAAACACCATATATTTT. This encodes CASGLGPGVGRSGSPGNTIYF.

This chain uses TRBV20-1 with TRBJ2-5, with a weak D call TRBD2 (6 bases). CDR1 and CDR2 (germline): DFQATT, SNEGSKA (reference sequence). This CDR3 has 11 residues. The CDR3 DNA reads as TGCAGCCCTCTAGGAGGGGAGACCCAGTACTTC. It yields the protein CSPLGGETQYF.

The chain combines TRBV6-6 with TRBJ2-5; 7 bases fit TRBD2. Germline values: CDR1 MNHNY, CDR2 SVGAGI (reference sequence). V trimming: 0 bases; J trimming: 1 base; junction bases outside the gene matches: 2. The CDR3 loop spans 15 amino acids. DNA of the CDR3: TGTGCCAGCAGTTACTCGGTAGCGGGCCAAGAGACCCAGTACTTC. Its protein product is CASSYSVAGQETQYF.

This sequence joins TRBV5-6 and TRBJ1-2, with 8 nucleotides matching TRBD1. This CDR3 is 15 amino acids long. V dropped 4 bases and J dropped 4; count of bases not matched to a gene: 9. Per germline, CDR1 SGHDT and CDR2 YYEEEE. As DNA, the CDR3 is TGTGCCAGCAGCCCAGGACAGGGAAGTAGCTATGGCTACACCTTC. Its protein product is CASSPGQGSSYGYTF.

V usage is TRBV27 and J usage is TRBJ2-1, with 11 bases fitting TRBD2. This CDR3 contains 15 residues. CDR1 is MNHEY and CDR2 is SMNVEV in the germline V gene (reference sequence). V lost 4 bases and J lost 4; bases outside the gene matches: 3. CDR3 in DNA: TGTGCCAGCAGTTCGACTAGCGGGGCGTACAATGAGCAGTTCTTC. The encoded protein is CASSSTSGAYNEQFF.

This chain connects TRBV5-4 to TRBJ2-1; 10 bases fit TRBD2. The CDR3 totals 15 residues. The germline gives CDR1 SGHNT, CDR2 YYREEE (reference sequence). J lost 4 bases, V lost 3 bases, and 4 bases had no gene match. The CDR3 DNA follows: TGTGCCAGCAGCTCCTCTAGCGGGGGTTACAATGAGCAGTTCTTC. Amino acid sequence: CASSSSSGGYNEQFF.

The rearrangement uses TRBV7-8 and TRBJ1-2; D perhaps matches TRBD1 (6 bases). This CDR3 spans 16 amino acids. Per the germline V gene, CDR1 is SGHVS and CDR2 is FQNEAQ. Trimming shortened V by 1 base and J by 0 bases, and 12 bases separated the two germline ends. The CDR3 protein is CASSLGEGGTNYGYTF. CDR3 nucleotides: TGTGCCAGCAGCTTAGGGGAGGGGGGAACTAACTATGGCTACACCTTC. Using reference TRBV7-8 and TRBJ1-2 for the parts outside the CDR3, the full variable domain is GAGVSQSPRYKVAKRGQDVALRCDPISGHVSLFWYQQALGQGPEFLTYFQNEAQLDKSGLPSDRFFAERPEGSVSTLKIQRTQQEDSAVYLCASSLGEGGTNYGYTFGSGTRLTVV.